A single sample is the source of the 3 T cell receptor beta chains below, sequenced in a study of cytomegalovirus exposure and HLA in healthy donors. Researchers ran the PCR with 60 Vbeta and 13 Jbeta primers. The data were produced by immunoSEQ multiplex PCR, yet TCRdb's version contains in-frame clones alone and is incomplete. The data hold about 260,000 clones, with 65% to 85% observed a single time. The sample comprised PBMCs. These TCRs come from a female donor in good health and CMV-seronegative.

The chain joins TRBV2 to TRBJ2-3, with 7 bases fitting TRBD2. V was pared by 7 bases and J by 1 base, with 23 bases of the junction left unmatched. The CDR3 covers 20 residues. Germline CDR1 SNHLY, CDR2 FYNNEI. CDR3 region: CASNPIVDSERDVRTDTQYF. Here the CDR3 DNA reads TGTGCCAGCAACCCTATTGTTGACAGTGAGCGGGACGTTCGCACAGATACGCAGTATTTT.

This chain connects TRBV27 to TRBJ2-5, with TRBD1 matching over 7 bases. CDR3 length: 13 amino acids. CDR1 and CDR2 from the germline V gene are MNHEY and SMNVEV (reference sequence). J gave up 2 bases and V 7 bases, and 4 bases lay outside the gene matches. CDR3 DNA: TGTGCCAGCAACCGGACAGGACAAGAGACCCAGTACTTC. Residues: CASNRTGQETQYF.

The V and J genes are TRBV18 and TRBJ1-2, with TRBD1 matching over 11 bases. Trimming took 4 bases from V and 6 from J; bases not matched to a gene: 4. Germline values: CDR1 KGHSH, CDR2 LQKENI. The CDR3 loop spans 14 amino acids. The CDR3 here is CASSLGTGGDGYTF. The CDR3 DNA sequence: TGTGCCAGCTCACTCGGGACAGGGGGAGATGGCTACACCTTC.